Listed here are 12 T cell receptor beta chains from one sample, sequenced in a study of low-dose radiotherapy and immunotherapy resistance in tumors. The time point was: before trial treatment. With TRAV- and TRBV-specific primers, first-strand cDNA was made, covering the alpha and beta chains. Amplification, which lasted around 20 PCR cycles, used a constant-region primer and V-primer adapter to amplify TCRs. MiXCR was run by TCRdb on the reads, yielding one entry per CDR3 protein. Of around 99,000 distinct CDR3 sequences listed, just under 9.5% are singletons. The specimen comprised PBMCs, sampled before treatment. Receptor source: a male donor with prostate cancer.

This clonotype was observed many times. The genes are TRBV20-1 and TRBJ2-7; D is unclear. The V gene lost 3 bases and the J gene lost 3 bases, with 9 bases spanning the gap. The CDR3 is made up of 12 amino acids. The germline V gene encodes CDR1 DFQATT and CDR2 SNEGSKA (reference sequence). In DNA, the CDR3 is TGCAGTGCTAGTTTAGATAGCTACGAGCAGTACTTC. This codes for CSASLDSYEQYF.

The table lists this clonotype with many counts. This rearrangement joins TRBV7-9 to TRBJ2-7; 8 nucleotides agree with TRBD1. Germline trimming cut 3 bases from V and 3 bases from J; bases unmatched to any gene: 7. The CDR3 is 15 amino acids. Germline lookup yields CDR1 SEHNR and CDR2 FQNEAQ (reference sequence). The CDR3 DNA is TGTGCCAGCAGCTTCCAGGGGGCCTCGTTCTACGAGCAGTACTTC. It yields the protein CASSFQGASFYEQYF.

This clonotype was found many times. The rearrangement links TRBV7-2 to TRBJ1-5; possibly TRBD1 for D (6 bases). CDR1 and CDR2 (germline): SGHTA, FQGNSA. The CDR3 contains 16 residues. V shed 5 bases and J shed 3 bases, with 17 bases lying between them. The CDR3 is CASSTGGAGANQPQHF. CDR3 nucleotide sequence: TGTGCCAGCAGCACAGGAGGGGCAGGGGCCAATCAGCCCCAGCATTTT.

In this sample, this clonotype turned up many times. The chain carries TRBV28 and TRBJ1-5; no reliable D call. The CDR3 spans 11 residues. Trimming shortened V by 6 bases and J by 4 bases, and 4 bases separated the two germline ends. CDR1 is MDHEN, CDR2 SYDVKM, per germline. The CDR3 DNA is TGTGCCAGCAGAGCAAATCAGCCCCAGCATTTT. Its translation is CASRANQPQHF. The complete variable domain, with remaining parts taken from reference TRBV28 and TRBJ1-5, reads DVKVTQSSRYLVKRTGEKVFLECVQDMDHENMFWYRQDPGLGLRLIYFSYDVKMKEKGDIPEGYSVSREKKERFSLILESASTNQTSMYLCASRANQPQHFGDGTRLSIL.

This clonotype was observed many times. The chain carries TRBV4-3 and TRBJ2-7; TRBD2 matches at 12 bases. Per the germline V gene, CDR1 is LGHNA and CDR2 is YSLEER. V was pared by 1 base and J by 3 bases, with 1 base of the junction left unmatched. This CDR3 contains 15 residues. The CDR3 coding sequence is TGCGCCAGCAGCCAAGGGACTAGCGGGATCTACGAGCAGTACTTC. It translates to CASSQGTSGIYEQYF.

Ten or more counts support this clonotype. The gene calls are TRBV30 and TRBJ2-1; no definite D call. Between the trimmed V and J ends, which lost 4 bases and 6 bases, there was a span of 7 bases. Germline V gives CDR1 GTSNPN, CDR2 SVGIG (reference sequence). This CDR3 is built from 11 residues. For the CDR3, the DNA is TGTGCCTGGACCTCGGTCAATGAGCAGTTCTTC. This encodes CAWTSVNEQFF. The complete variable domain, with remaining parts taken from reference TRBV30 and TRBJ2-1, reads SQTIHQWPATLVQPVGSPLSLECTVEGTSNPNLYWYRQAAGRGLQLLFYSVGIGQISSEVPQNLSASRPQDRQFILSSKKLLLSDSGFYLCAWTSVNEQFFGPGTRLTVL.

The sample holds many counts of this clonotype. The CDR3 region is CASSVGTGRTDTQYF. CDR3 coding DNA: TGTGCCAGCAGCGTAGGGACAGGGAGAACAGATACGCAGTATTTT. This chain joins TRBV7-2 and TRBJ2-3; TRBD1 matches 9 bases. V dropped 5 bases and J dropped 3; count of bases not matched to a gene: 6. The CDR3 sequence is 15 residues long. Germline V gene sequence: CDR1 SGHTA, CDR2 FQGNSA.

This clonotype appeared many times. The rearrangement links TRBV5-1 to TRBJ2-7; perhaps TRBD1 as D (6 bases). The V end was cut by 5 bases, the J end by 6 bases, with 15 bases between. The CDR3 has 13 residues. Germline assignment: CDR1 SGHRS and CDR2 YFSETQ. The CDR3 protein is CASSIMAGVEQYF. In DNA, the CDR3 is TGCGCCAGCAGTATCATGGCAGGGGTCGAGCAGTACTTC. The full variable domain, with the rest looked up from reference TRBV5-1 and TRBJ2-7, is KAGVTQTPRYLIKTRGQQVTLSCSPISGHRSVSWYQQTPGQGLQFLFEYFSETQRNKGNFPGRFSGRQFSNSRSEMNVSTLELGDSALYLCASSIMAGVEQYFGPGTRLTVT.

This clonotype was picked up many times. The chain links TRBV29-1 to TRBJ2-6, with D maybe TRBD1 (5 bases). V lost 0 bases, J lost 1 base, and 7 bases lay in between. The germline V gene has CDR1 SQVTM and CDR2 ANQGSEA. The CDR3 has 15 amino acids. The CDR3 bases are TGCAGCGTTGAAGATCCAGGGTCTGGGGCCAACGTCCTGACTTTC. Its protein product is CSVEDPGSGANVLTF.

This clonotype was counted ten times or more. The rearrangement links TRBV7-2 to TRBJ1-5; the D is unclear. The CDR3 spans 15 residues. Germline V gene data show CDR1 as SGHTA and CDR2 as FQGNSA. Trimming pared 4 bases from V and 0 bases from J, leaving 10 bases between. CDR3 nucleotides: TGTGCCAGCAGCTGGGCAGAGCATAGCAATCAGCCCCAGCATTTT. Amino acids: CASSWAEHSNQPQHF.

This clonotype has a handful of counts. The chain carries TRBV18 and TRBJ2-7; 7 bases fit TRBD1. The CDR3 covers 15 residues. The germline gives CDR1 KGHSH, CDR2 LQKENI. Losses at the gene ends were 6 bases for V and 5 bases for J; bases not matched to a gene: 13. CDR3 bases: TGTGCCAGCTCCCAAAGGGAGACAGGGAACCACGAGCAGTACTTC. It codes for CASSQRETGNHEQYF.

This clonotype was observed many times. The V gene is TRBV19, the J gene TRBJ2-7; perhaps TRBD1 as D (5 bases). V dropped 5 bases and J dropped 6 bases, with 14 bases sitting between them. The CDR3 totals 13 residues. The germline V gene encodes CDR1 LNHDA and CDR2 SQIVND (reference sequence). CDR3 amino acids: CASSSQQVSEQYF. The CDR3 region has the DNA TGTGCCAGTAGTTCCCAACAGGTCTCCGAGCAGTACTTC.